This T cell receptor beta chain was observed in a study of OX40 agonist ivuxolimab in advanced cancers. Whole-study results and caveats: Individuals who were partial responders at 0.1-3.0 mg/kg had clonal expansion that ranked among the lowest.

Using immunoSEQ multiplex PCR, the repertoire was profiled, and TCRdb retains in-frame clones only, with some absent. The sample yields tens of thousands of clones, 83% seen once. Remarks on this clone: Its antigen is unidentified.

Baseline was the first blood sampling point, followed by cycle 4 day 1 and cycle 7 day 1. Source: CD4+ or CD8+ T cells sorted from blood, taken in a trial of the OX40 agonist ivuxolimab. The receptor's source is an adult with an advanced solid tumor such as melanoma, head and neck, liver or kidney cancer.

CDR3 DNA sequence: TGTGCCAGTACCCGGGGGACATTGGGGAATTCACCCCTCCACTTT. Translated: CASTRGTLGNSPLHF. The rearrangement links TRBV19 to TRBJ1-6; tentative D call: TRBD1 (6 bases). This CDR3 spans 15 amino acids. V was trimmed by 7 bases and J by 7 bases, leaving 17 bases between them. CDR1 LNHDA and CDR2 SQIVND come from the germline V gene (reference sequence).